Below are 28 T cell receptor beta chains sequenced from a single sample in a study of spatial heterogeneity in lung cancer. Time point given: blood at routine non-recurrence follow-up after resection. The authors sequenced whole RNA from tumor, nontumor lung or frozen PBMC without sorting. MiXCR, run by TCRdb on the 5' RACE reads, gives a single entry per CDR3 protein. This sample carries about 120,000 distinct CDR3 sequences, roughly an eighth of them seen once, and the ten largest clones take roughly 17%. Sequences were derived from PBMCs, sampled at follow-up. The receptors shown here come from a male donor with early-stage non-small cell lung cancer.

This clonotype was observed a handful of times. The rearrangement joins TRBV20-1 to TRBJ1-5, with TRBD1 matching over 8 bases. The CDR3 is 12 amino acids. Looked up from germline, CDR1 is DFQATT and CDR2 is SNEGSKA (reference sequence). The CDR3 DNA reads TGCACCGGACAGGGACCGAATCAGCCCCAGCATTTT. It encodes CTGQGPNQPQHF.

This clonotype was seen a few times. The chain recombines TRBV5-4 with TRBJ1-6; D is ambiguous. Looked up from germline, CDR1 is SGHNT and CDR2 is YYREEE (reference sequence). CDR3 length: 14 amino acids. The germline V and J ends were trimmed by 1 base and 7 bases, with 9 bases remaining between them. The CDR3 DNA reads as TGTGCCAGCAGCTTGCGAGGTGCGAATTCACCCCTCCACTTT. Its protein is CASSLRGANSPLHF.

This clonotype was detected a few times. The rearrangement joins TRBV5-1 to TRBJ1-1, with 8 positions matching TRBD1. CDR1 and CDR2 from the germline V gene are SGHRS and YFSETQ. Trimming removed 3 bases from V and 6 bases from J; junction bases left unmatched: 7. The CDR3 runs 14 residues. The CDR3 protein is CASSSLQGGSEAFF. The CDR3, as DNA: TGCGCCAGCAGCTCCTTACAGGGGGGATCTGAAGCTTTCTTT.

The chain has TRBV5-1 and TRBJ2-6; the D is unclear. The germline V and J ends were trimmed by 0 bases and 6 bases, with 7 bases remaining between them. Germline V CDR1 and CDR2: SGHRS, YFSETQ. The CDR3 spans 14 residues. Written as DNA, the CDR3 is TGCGCCAGCAGCTTGGAACCGGAGGCCAACGTCCTGACTTTC. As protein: CASSLEPEANVLTF.

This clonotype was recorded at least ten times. Here the CDR3 reads CASSLARGGTEAFF. For the CDR3, the DNA is TGCGCCAGCAGCTTGGCCAGGGGAGGCACTGAAGCTTTCTTT. The chain links TRBV5-1 to TRBJ1-1; perhaps TRBD1 as D (6 bases). Germline V lookup: CDR1 SGHRS, CDR2 YFSETQ. CDR3 length equals 14 residues. Trimming shortened V by 0 bases and J by 4 bases, and 10 bases separated the two germline ends.

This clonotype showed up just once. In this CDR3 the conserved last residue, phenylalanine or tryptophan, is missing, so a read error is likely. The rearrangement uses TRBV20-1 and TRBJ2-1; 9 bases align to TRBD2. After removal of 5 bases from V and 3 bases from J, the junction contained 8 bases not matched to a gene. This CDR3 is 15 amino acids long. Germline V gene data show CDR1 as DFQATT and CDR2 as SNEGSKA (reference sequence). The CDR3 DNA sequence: TGCAGTGCTTCCATTGCGGGGGGGATCTACAATGAGCAGTTCTCC. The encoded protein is CSASIAGGIYNEQFS.

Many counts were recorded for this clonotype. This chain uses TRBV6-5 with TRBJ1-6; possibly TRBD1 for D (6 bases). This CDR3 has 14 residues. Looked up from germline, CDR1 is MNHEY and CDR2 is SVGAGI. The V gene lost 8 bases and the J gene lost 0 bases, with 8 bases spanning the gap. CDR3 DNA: TGTGCCAGCCAGGACAGCTCCTATAATTCACCCCTCCACTTT. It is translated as CASQDSSYNSPLHF.

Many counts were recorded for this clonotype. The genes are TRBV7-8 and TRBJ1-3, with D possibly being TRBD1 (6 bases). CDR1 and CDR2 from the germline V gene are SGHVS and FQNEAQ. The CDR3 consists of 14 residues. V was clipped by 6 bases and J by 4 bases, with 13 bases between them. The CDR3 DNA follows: TGTGCCAGCAGTCCTGGGACACTCGGAAACACCATATATTTT. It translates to CASSPGTLGNTIYF.

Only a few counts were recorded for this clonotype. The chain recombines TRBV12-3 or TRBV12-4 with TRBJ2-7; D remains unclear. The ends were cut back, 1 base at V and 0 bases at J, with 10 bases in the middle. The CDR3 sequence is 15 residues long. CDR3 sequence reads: CASSLGTESSYEQYF. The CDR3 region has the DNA TGTGCCAGCAGTTTAGGGACGGAGAGCTCCTACGAGCAGTACTTC.

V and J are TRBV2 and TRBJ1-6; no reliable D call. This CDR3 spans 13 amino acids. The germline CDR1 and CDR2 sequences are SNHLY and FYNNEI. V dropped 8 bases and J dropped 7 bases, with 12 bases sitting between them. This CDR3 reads CASVSLGNSPLHF. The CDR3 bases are TGTGCCAGCGTCTCCCTGGGCAATTCACCCCTCCACTTT.

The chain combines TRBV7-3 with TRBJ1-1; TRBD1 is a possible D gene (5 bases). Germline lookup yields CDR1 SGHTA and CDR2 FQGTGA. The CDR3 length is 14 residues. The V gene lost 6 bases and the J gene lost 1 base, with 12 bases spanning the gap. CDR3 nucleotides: TGTGCCAGCAGTCAGCCAGGGAGGAACACTGAAGCTTTCTTT. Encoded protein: CASSQPGRNTEAFF.

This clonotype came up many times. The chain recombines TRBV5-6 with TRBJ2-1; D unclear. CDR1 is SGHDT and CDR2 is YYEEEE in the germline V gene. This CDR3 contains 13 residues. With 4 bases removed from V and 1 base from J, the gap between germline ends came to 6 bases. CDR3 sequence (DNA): TGTGCCAGCAGCCCGCGATCCTACAATGAGCAGTTCTTC. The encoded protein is CASSPRSYNEQFF.

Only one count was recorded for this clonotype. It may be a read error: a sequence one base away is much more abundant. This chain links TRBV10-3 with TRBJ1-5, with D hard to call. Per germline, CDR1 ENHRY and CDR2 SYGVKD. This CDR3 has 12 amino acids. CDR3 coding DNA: TGTGTCATCAGTGATCTGGCCAGATCCCAGCATTTT. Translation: CVISDLARSQHF.

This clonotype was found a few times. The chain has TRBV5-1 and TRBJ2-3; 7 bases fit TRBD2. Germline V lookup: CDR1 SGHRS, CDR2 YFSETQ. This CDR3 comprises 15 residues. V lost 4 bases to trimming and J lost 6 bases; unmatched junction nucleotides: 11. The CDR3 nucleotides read TGCGCCAGCAGCCCGGGACTAAACTACGGGGATACGCAGTATTTT. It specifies CASSPGLNYGDTQYF.

The CDR3 DNA sequence: TGTGCCAGCAGTTTACAGCAGGCTTATAGCAATCAGCCCCAGCATTTT. Encoded protein: CASSLQQAYSNQPQHF. V usage is TRBV28 and J usage is TRBJ1-5; D not resolved. Germline lookup yields CDR1 MDHEN and CDR2 SYDVKM. The CDR3 totals 16 residues. Trimming pared 2 bases from V and 0 bases from J, leaving 11 bases between.

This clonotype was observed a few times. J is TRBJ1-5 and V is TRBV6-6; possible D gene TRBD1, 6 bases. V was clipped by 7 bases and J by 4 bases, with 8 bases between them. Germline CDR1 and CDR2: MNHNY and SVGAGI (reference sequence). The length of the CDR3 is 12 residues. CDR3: CASTRGNQPQHF. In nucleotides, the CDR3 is TGTGCCAGCACTAGGGGGAATCAGCCCCAGCATTTT.

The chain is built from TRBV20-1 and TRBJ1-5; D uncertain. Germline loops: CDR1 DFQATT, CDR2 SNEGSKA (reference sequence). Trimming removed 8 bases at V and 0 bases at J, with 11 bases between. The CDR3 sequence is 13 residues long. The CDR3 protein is CSLAGRSNQPQHF. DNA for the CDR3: TGCAGTCTGGCAGGCCGTAGCAATCAGCCCCAGCATTTT.

Written as DNA, the CDR3 is TGCAGCGTTGAAGGCGGGTTCGGGGCCAAAAACATTCAGTACTTC. Residues: CSVEGGFGAKNIQYF. V is TRBV29-1 and J is TRBJ2-4; weak D call: TRBD2 (5 bases). From germline, CDR1 is SQVTM and CDR2 ANQGSEA. The CDR3 sequence is 15 residues long. Trimming removed 1 base from V and 1 base from J, with 11 bases in between. The full variable domain, rest sourced from reference TRBV29-1 and TRBJ2-4, is SAVISQKPSRDICQRGTSLTIQCQVDSQVTMMFWYRQQPGQSLTLIATANQGSEATYESGFVIDKFPISRPNLTFSTLTVSNMSPEDSSIYLCSVEGGFGAKNIQYFGAGTRLSVL.

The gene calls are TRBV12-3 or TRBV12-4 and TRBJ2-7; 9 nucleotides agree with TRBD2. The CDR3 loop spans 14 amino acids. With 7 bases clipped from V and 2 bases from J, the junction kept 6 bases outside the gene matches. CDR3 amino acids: CASTQAGGAYEQYF. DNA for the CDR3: TGTGCCAGCACTCAAGCGGGGGGAGCCTACGAGCAGTACTTC.

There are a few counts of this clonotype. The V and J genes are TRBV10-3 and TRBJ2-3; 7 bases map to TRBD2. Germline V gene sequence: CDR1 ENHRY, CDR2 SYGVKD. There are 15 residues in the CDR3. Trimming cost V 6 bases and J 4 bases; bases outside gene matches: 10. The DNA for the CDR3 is TGTGCCATCAGCCTCGGGACTACCAAGGCAGATACGCAGTATTTT. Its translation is CAISLGTTKADTQYF.

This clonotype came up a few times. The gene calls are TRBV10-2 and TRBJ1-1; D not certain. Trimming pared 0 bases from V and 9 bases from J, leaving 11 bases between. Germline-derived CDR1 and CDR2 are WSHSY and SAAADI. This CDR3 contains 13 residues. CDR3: CASSESGRTQAFF. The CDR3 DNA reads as TGCGCCAGCAGTGAGTCTGGCCGGACGCAAGCTTTCTTT.

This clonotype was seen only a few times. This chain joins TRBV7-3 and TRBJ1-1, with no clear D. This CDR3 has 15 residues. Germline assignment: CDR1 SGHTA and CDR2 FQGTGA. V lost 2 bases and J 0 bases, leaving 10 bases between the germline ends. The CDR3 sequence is CASSLGVGMNTEAFF. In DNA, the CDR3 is TGTGCCAGCAGCTTAGGAGTCGGAATGAACACTGAAGCTTTCTTT.

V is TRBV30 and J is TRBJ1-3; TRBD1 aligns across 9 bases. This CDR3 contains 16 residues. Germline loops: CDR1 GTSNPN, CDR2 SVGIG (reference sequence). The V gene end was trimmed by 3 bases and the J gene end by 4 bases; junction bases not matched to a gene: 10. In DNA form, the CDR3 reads TGTGCCTGGAGACAAACAGGGGGCGCTGGGGGAAACACCATATATTTT. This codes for CAWRQTGGAGGNTIYF.

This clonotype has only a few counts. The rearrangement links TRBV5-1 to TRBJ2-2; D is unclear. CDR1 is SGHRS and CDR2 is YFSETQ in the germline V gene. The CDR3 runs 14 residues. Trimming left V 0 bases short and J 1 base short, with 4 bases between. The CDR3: CASSLAVNTGELFF. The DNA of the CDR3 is TGCGCCAGCAGCTTGGCTGTGAACACCGGGGAGCTGTTTTTT.

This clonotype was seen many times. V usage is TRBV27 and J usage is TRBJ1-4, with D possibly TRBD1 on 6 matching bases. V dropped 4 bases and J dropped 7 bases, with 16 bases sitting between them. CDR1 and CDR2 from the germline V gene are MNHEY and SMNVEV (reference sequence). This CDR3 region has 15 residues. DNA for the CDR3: TGTGCCAGCAGTTCCGGGACCGGGGGGGCTGAAAAACTGTTTTTT. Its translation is CASSSGTGGAEKLFF.

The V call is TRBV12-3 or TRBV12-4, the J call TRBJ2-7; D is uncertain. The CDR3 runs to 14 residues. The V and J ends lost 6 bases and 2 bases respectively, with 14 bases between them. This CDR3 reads CASRHDGLAYEQYF. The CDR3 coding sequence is TGTGCCAGCAGGCACGACGGGCTAGCCTACGAGCAGTACTTC.

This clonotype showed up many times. The CDR3: CASSLGTGGFGRHYGYTF. The DNA of the CDR3 is TGTGCCAGCAGTTTAGGGACAGGGGGCTTCGGTAGACACTATGGCTACACCTTC. The V gene is TRBV27, the J gene TRBJ1-2; 12 nucleotides align to TRBD1. Germline trimming cut 2 bases from V and 3 bases from J; bases unmatched to any gene: 10. In germline, CDR1 is MNHEY, CDR2 SMNVEV (reference sequence). The CDR3 runs to 18 residues.

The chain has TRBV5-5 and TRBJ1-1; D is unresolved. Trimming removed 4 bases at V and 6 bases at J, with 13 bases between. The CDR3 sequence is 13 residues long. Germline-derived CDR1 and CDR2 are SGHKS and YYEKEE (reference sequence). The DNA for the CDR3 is TGTGCCAGCAGCGAGGCGTTTGGCCCTGAAGCTTTCTTT. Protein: CASSEAFGPEAFF.